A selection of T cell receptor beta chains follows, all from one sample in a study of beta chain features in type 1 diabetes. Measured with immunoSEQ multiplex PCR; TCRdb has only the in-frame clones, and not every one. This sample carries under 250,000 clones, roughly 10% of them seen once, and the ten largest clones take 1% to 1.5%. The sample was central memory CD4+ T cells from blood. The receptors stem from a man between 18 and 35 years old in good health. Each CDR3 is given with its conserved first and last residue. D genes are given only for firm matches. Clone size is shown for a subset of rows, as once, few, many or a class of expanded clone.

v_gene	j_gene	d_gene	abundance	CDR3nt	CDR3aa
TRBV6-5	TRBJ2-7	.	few	TGTGCCAGCAGTTCTGCCGGGACTTATAACTACGAGCAGTACTTC	CASSSAGTYNYEQYF
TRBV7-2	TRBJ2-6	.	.	TGTGCCAGCAGCCAAGGACTGTTCTCTGGGGCCAACGTCCTGACTTTC	CASSQGLFSGANVLTF
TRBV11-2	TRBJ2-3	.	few	TGTGCCAGCAGCTTTCCGGGCACAGATACGCAGTATTTT	CASSFPGTDTQYF
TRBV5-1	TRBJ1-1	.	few	TGCGCCAGCAGCGGAGAAATCCGGACTTTCTTT	CASSGEIRTFF
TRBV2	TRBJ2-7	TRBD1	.	TGTGCCAGCAGTGTGACAGGGGGCGCTTCCTACGAGCAGTACTTC	CASSVTGGASYEQYF
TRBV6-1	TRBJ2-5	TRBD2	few	TGTGCCAGCAGTGTTCTAGCGGGAGGCGAGACCCAGTACTTC	CASSVLAGGETQYF
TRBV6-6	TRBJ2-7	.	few	TGTGCCAGCAGGGAGGGGGGAACCTACGAGCAGTACTTC	CASREGGTYEQYF
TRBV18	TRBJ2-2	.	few	TGTGCCAGCTCACCTCAGGGCGCGACCGGGGAGCTGTTTTTT	CASSPQGATGELFF
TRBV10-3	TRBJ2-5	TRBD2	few	TGTGCCATCAGTGAGGGACTAGCGGTTGAGACCCAGTACTTC	CAISEGLAVETQYF
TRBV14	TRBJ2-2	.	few	TGTGCCAGCAGCCAATCGAACACCGGGGAGCTGTTTTTT	CASSQSNTGELFF
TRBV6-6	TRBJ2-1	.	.	TGTGCCAGCAGTTACTCGGGTAGGGGGTACAATGAGCAGTTCTTC	CASSYSGRGYNEQFF
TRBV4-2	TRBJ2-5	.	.	TGTGCCAGCAGCCTGGGACTCCAAGAGACCCAGTACTTC	CASSLGLQETQYF
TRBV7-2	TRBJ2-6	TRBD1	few	TGTGCCAGCAGCCCCCGGGACAGGGGAAACTCTGGGGCCAACGTCCTGACTTTC	CASSPRDRGNSGANVLTF
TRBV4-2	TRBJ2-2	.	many	TGTGCCAGCAGCCAAGGCAGCCAGCGGACCGGGGAGCTGTTTTTT	CASSQGSQRTGELFF
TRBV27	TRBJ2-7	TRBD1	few	TGTGCCAGCAGTACAAGGCTAACAGGGGGGTCCGGCGAGCAGTACTTC	CASSTRLTGGSGEQYF
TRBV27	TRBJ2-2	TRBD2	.	TGTGCCAGCACCCCCCGACTAGCGGGAGCGAACACCGGGGAGCTGTTTTTT	CASTPRLAGANTGELFF
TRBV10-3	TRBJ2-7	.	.	TGTGCCATCAGCCCGGATTGGCCCGAGCAGTACTTC	CAISPDWPEQYF
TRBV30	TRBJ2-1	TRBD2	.	TGTGCCTGGCGAGCGGGGTTCTCCTACAATGAGCAGTTCTTC	CAWRAGFSYNEQFF
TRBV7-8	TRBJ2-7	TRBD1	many	TGTGCCAGCAGACCTGACAGGGGCTTACCCTACGAGCAGTACTTC	CASRPDRGLPYEQYF
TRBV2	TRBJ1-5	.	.	TGTGCCAGCAGGGCAACTGACAGCTGGGGTCAGCCCCAGCATTTT	CASRATDSWGQPQHF
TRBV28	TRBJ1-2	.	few	TGTGCCAGCAGACCCACGGGGGACTATGGCTACACCTTC	CASRPTGDYGYTF
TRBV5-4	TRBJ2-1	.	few	TGTGCCAGCAGCTTAGATCCAGGTTCCTACAATGAGCAGTTCTTC	CASSLDPGSYNEQFF
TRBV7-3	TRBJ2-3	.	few	TGTGCCAGCAGCTTACAGTCTAGCAGGGCAGATACGCAGTATTTT	CASSLQSSRADTQYF
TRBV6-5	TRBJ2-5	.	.	TGTGCCAGCAGTCAGAAAGGGTACCAAGAGACCCAGTACTTC	CASSQKGYQETQYF
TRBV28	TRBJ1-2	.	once	TGTGCCAGCAGTCAGTACTATGGCTACACCTTC	CASSQYYGYTF
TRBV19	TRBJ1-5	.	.	TGTGCCAGTAGTATAGGGGGGACGAATAGCAATCAGCCCCAGCATTTT	CASSIGGTNSNQPQHF
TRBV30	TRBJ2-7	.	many	TGTGCCTGGAGTGCAGGGACGGAGACCTACGAGCAGTACTTC	CAWSAGTETYEQYF
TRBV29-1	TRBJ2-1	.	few	TGCAGCGTTAGGCGGGGAAGTTACAATGAGCAGTTCTTC	CSVRRGSYNEQFF
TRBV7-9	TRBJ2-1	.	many	TGTGCCAGCAGCCCGGGGGCGGAGGCCTACAATGAGCAGTTCTTC	CASSPGAEAYNEQFF
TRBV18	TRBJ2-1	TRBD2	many	TGTGCCAGCTCACCATCGCTAGCGGGAGACAATGAGCAGTTCTTC	CASSPSLAGDNEQFF
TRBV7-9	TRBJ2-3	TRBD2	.	TGTGCCAGCAGCCGAACCCTAGCGGGGGACGGCACAGATACGCAGTATTTT	CASSRTLAGDGTDTQYF